The 30 T cell receptor beta chains given below trace back to one sample, sequenced in a study of OX40 agonist ivuxolimab in advanced cancers. Some clones are missing from TCRdb's copy, which holds only in-frame ones; the method was immunoSEQ multiplex PCR. The sample yields tens of thousands of clones, roughly 80% seen once. Sequenced material: CD4+ or CD8+ T cells sorted from blood, taken in a trial of the OX40 agonist ivuxolimab. All receptors come from an adult with an advanced solid tumor such as melanoma, head and neck, liver or kidney cancer.

This chain uses TRBV5-1 with TRBJ2-1; a weak D match, TRBD1 (6 bases). The CDR3 extends over 16 amino acids. Germline CDR1 and CDR2: SGHRS and YFSETQ. The germline V and J ends were trimmed by 4 bases and 4 bases, with 18 bases remaining between them. This CDR3 is CASSAGDIRTYNEQFF. The CDR3 nucleotides read TGCGCCAGCAGCGCCGGGGACATAAGGACGTACAATGAGCAGTTCTTC.

This chain links TRBV5-8 with TRBJ1-6, with no clear D. V was trimmed by 0 bases and J by 6 bases, leaving 10 bases between them. The germline V gene has CDR1 SGHTS and CDR2 YDEGEE. The CDR3 runs to 15 residues. CDR3 in DNA: TGTGCCAGCAGCTTGGCGGATACCGGTAATTCACCCCTCCACTTT. This translates into CASSLADTGNSPLHF.

This clone was observed a few times. V usage is TRBV7-8 and J usage is TRBJ1-3, with D possibly matching TRBD1 (6 bases). Germline lookup yields CDR1 SGHVS and CDR2 FQNEAQ. This CDR3 is 14 amino acids long. Trimming stripped 4 bases from V and 0 bases from J, with 7 bases between. The CDR3 nucleotides read TGTGCCAGCAGCTCGACAGGCTCTGGAAACACCATATATTTT. This gives the protein CASSSTGSGNTIYF. Drawing the rest from reference TRBV7-8 and TRBJ1-3, the complete variable domain is GAGVSQSPRYKVAKRGQDVALRCDPISGHVSLFWYQQALGQGPEFLTYFQNEAQLDKSGLPSDRFFAERPEGSVSTLKIQRTQQEDSAVYLCASSSTGSGNTIYFGEGSWLTVV.

The CDR3 reads CASGRLNTEAFF. The DNA of the CDR3 is TGTGCTAGTGGACGGTTGAACACTGAAGCTTTCTTT. This chain connects TRBV12-5 to TRBJ1-1; no firm D call. Germline CDR1 LGHNT, CDR2 FRNRAP. V was pared by 6 bases and J by 0 bases, with 5 bases between. CDR3 size: 12 residues. The full variable domain, its missing parts supplied by reference TRBV12-5 and TRBJ1-1, is DARVTQTPRHKVTEMGQEVTMRCQPILGHNTVFWYRQTMMQGLELLAYFRNRAPLDDSGMPKDRFSAEMPDATLATLKIQPSEPRDSAVYFCASGRLNTEAFFGQGTRLTVV.

This clone was seen only a few times. The chain is built from TRBV11-2 and TRBJ2-1; possible D gene TRBD2, 6 bases. CDR1 and CDR2 (germline): SGHAT, FQNNGV. The CDR3 has 14 amino acids. Trimming cost V 0 bases and J 9 bases, with 12 bases left between them. CDR3 coding DNA: TGTGCCAGCAGCTTAGATCCGGCGGGACGTGAGCAGTTCTTC. The encoded protein is CASSLDPAGREQFF.

The CDR3 spells CASSLRQGNSPLHF. DNA of the CDR3: TGTGCCAGCAGCTTACGACAGGGCAATTCACCCCTCCACTTT. The rearrangement uses TRBV7-3 and TRBJ1-6; the match to TRBD1 covers 7 bases. From germline, CDR1 is SGHTA and CDR2 FQGTGA. Germline trimming cut 2 bases from V and 7 bases from J; bases unmatched to any gene: 2. The CDR3 contains 14 residues.

The chain uses TRBV7-2 and TRBJ1-2; D is unresolved. V lost 4 bases and J 7 bases, leaving 19 bases between the germline ends. Germline values: CDR1 SGHTA, CDR2 FQGNSA. The length of the CDR3 is 15 residues. The CDR3 here is CASSSRIGERTGYTF. The CDR3 coding sequence is TGTGCCAGCAGCTCACGGATCGGGGAGAGGACTGGCTACACCTTC.

The rearrangement uses TRBV4-3 and TRBJ2-3; no clear D gene. Germline V lookup: CDR1 LGHNA, CDR2 YSLEER. The CDR3 loop spans 12 amino acids. With 2 bases removed from V and 8 bases from J, the gap between germline ends came to 8 bases. The CDR3 reads CASSQLGRTQYF. The CDR3 nucleotides are TGCGCCAGCAGCCAACTGGGTCGTACGCAGTATTTT.

The chain employs TRBV19 and TRBJ1-5, with D hard to call. The ends were cut back, 1 base at V and 6 bases at J, with 13 bases in the middle. CDR3 size: 15 residues. Looked up from germline, CDR1 is LNHDA and CDR2 is SQIVND (reference sequence). CDR3 residues: CASSIGETSAQPQHF. Written as DNA, the CDR3 is TGTGCCAGTAGTATAGGAGAGACCTCAGCTCAGCCCCAGCATTTT.

V usage is TRBV2 and J usage is TRBJ1-2, with 7 bases identical to TRBD1. CDR3 length: 13 amino acids. V dropped 3 bases and J dropped 8; count of bases not matched to a gene: 6. CDR1 is SNHLY and CDR2 is FYNNEI in the germline V gene. DNA for the CDR3: TGTGCCAGCAGTGAGGAGGGGGCGGCAGGCTACACCTTC. Residues: CASSEEGAAGYTF.

The chain has TRBV28 and TRBJ2-7; TRBD2 matches at 10 bases. The CDR3 consists of 18 residues. Trimming cost V 6 bases and J 2 bases; bases outside gene matches: 16. Germline V gene lookup returns CDR1 MDHEN and CDR2 SYDVKM. The CDR3 bases are TGTGCCAGCAGAGACCGACAGAGACGGACTAGCGGACCCTACGAGCAGTACTTC. Its translation: CASRDRQRRTSGPYEQYF.

V usage is TRBV29-1 and J usage is TRBJ2-1; TRBD2 matches 10 bases. CDR3 length: 20 amino acids. Germline CDR1 and CDR2: SQVTM and ANQGSEA. J gave up 0 bases and V 5 bases, and 19 bases lay outside the gene matches. The CDR3 DNA sequence: TGCAGCGTTCGGGGTGGGAGAGGAGGGCTAGCGGGAGTCTCCTACAATGAGCAGTTCTTC. This codes for CSVRGGRGGLAGVSYNEQFF.

V usage is TRBV5-6 and J usage is TRBJ2-3; no firm D call. Between the trimmed V and J ends, which lost 4 bases and 0 bases, there was a span of 15 bases. The CDR3 loop spans 16 amino acids. Germline V lookup: CDR1 SGHDT, CDR2 YYEEEE. CDR3 sequence reads: CASSPASRSSTDTQYF. The CDR3 DNA follows: TGTGCCAGCAGCCCAGCCAGCCGATCTAGCACAGATACGCAGTATTTT.

This rearrangement joins TRBV28 to TRBJ2-2; D uncertain. V lost 7 bases to trimming and J lost 0 bases, with 6 bases between them. Germline V CDR1 and CDR2: MDHEN, SYDVKM. The CDR3 length is 13 residues. For the CDR3, the DNA is TGTGCCAGCATACGGACGAACACCGGGGAGCTGTTTTTT. It codes for CASIRTNTGELFF.

This clone was picked up a small number of times. The rearrangement links TRBV30 to TRBJ1-1, with D maybe TRBD1 (5 bases). V was shortened by 5 bases and J by 8 bases, with 15 bases between the two germline ends. Germline CDR1 reads GTSNPN; CDR2 reads SVGIG (reference sequence). This CDR3 has 12 residues. CDR3 region: CAWVPRQSEAFF. In nucleotides, the CDR3 is TGTGCCTGGGTGCCCAGACAGAGCGAAGCTTTCTTT.

This clone was detected only a few times. The chain joins TRBV30 to TRBJ1-3; D possibly corresponds to TRBD1 (6 bases). Germline V gives CDR1 GTSNPN, CDR2 SVGIG (reference sequence). The CDR3 length is 15 residues. Trimming removed 7 bases at V and 2 bases at J, with 18 bases between. The CDR3 reads CAYTKGGTPGNTIYF. Written as DNA, the CDR3 is TGTGCCTACACCAAAGGGGGAACGCCTGGAAACACCATATATTTT.

This sequence joins TRBV5-1 and TRBJ2-3; D gene unclear. The CDR3 contains 14 residues. Germline lookup yields CDR1 SGHRS and CDR2 YFSETQ. Trimming took off 4 bases at V and 0 bases at J, with 9 bases between the two ends. The CDR3 sequence: CASSPLSSTDTQYF. DNA of the CDR3: TGCGCCAGCAGCCCCTTATCTAGCACAGATACGCAGTATTTT. Drawing the rest from reference TRBV5-1 and TRBJ2-3, the complete variable domain is KAGVTQTPRYLIKTRGQQVTLSCSPISGHRSVSWYQQTPGQGLQFLFEYFSETQRNKGNFPGRFSGRQFSNSRSEMNVSTLELGDSALYLCASSPLSSTDTQYFGPGTRLTVL.

The table lists this clone with a few counts. The CDR3 loop is CASSARDSLLGNTIYF. The CDR3 bases are TGTGCCAGCAGTGCGAGGGACAGTCTCCTCGGAAACACCATATATTTT. The rearrangement joins TRBV28 to TRBJ1-3; 7 bases align to TRBD1. Germline V gene sequence: CDR1 MDHEN, CDR2 SYDVKM. This CDR3 has 16 residues. J was trimmed by 4 bases and V by 5 bases; bases with no gene match: 11. Complete variable domain (other parts from reference TRBV28 and TRBJ1-3): DVKVTQSSRYLVKRTGEKVFLECVQDMDHENMFWYRQDPGLGLRLIYFSYDVKMKEKGDIPEGYSVSREKKERFSLILESASTNQTSMYLCASSARDSLLGNTIYFGEGSWLTVV.

This clone was found a few times. The chain employs TRBV18 and TRBJ1-5; unclear D gene. The CDR3 is 14 residues long. V was shortened by 3 bases and J by 3 bases, with 9 bases between the two germline ends. Germline V gene lookup returns CDR1 KGHSH and CDR2 LQKENI. The CDR3 is CASSPSEPNQPQHF. The CDR3, as DNA: TGTGCCAGCTCACCGAGCGAGCCCAATCAGCCCCAGCATTTT. The full variable domain, its missing parts supplied by reference TRBV18 and TRBJ1-5, is NAGVMQNPRHLVRRRGQEARLRCSPMKGHSHVYWYRQLPEEGLKFMVYLQKENIIDESGMPKERFSAEFPKEGPSILRIQQVVRGDSAAYFCASSPSEPNQPQHFGDGTRLSIL.

V and J are TRBV15 and TRBJ2-1; D might be TRBD1 or TRBD2, each matching 5 bases. V lost 5 bases to trimming and J lost 3 bases, with 20 bases between them. The CDR3 loop spans 17 amino acids. The germline V gene encodes CDR1 LNHNV and CDR2 YYDKDF (reference sequence). CDR3 residues: CATSPGWGQLRYNEQFF. CDR3 DNA: TGTGCCACCAGCCCGGGGTGGGGCCAGCTGCGCTACAATGAGCAGTTCTTC.

This clone was recorded many times. The rearrangement uses TRBV19 and TRBJ1-1, with 7 bases lining up with TRBD1. The CDR3 is made up of 14 amino acids. CDR1 LNHDA and CDR2 SQIVND come from the germline V gene (reference sequence). After removal of 6 bases from V and 5 bases from J, the junction contained 9 bases not matched to a gene. This chain's CDR3 is CASSPQGRRTEAFF. CDR3 coding DNA: TGTGCCAGTAGCCCACAGGGGAGGAGGACTGAAGCTTTCTTT.

This chain uses TRBV7-3 with TRBJ1-5, with a tentative D call TRBD1 (5 bases). Trimming took 5 bases from V and 1 from J, leaving 12 bases between them. In germline, CDR1 is SGHTA, CDR2 FQGTGA. The CDR3 contains 15 residues. CDR3 nucleotide sequence: TGTGCCAGCAGCCCCCAGGGCGGCAGCAATCAGCCCCAGCATTTT. Amino acids: CASSPQGGSNQPQHF.

This clone was counted between two and nine times. The chain carries TRBV5-6 and TRBJ1-2; 7 nucleotides line up with TRBD1. With V trimmed by 4 bases and J by 4 bases, 13 bases remained unmatched. Germline CDR1 and CDR2: SGHDT and YYEEEE. CDR3 length: 16 residues. Written as DNA, the CDR3 is TGTGCCAGCAGCCCACTATCCGGACAGGAGCTCTATGGCTACACCTTC. Protein sequence: CASSPLSGQELYGYTF.

V usage is TRBV19 and J usage is TRBJ1-6; D not certain. The CDR3 is 14 residues long. Germline lookup yields CDR1 LNHDA and CDR2 SQIVND (reference sequence). Between the trimmed V and J ends, which lost 3 bases and 1 base, there was a span of 4 bases. The CDR3 sequence: CASSIRSYNSPLHF. The DNA for the CDR3 is TGTGCCAGTAGTATCCGGTCCTATAATTCACCCCTCCACTTT.

The rearrangement joins TRBV7-2 to TRBJ2-3; 8 nucleotides align to TRBD2. V was clipped by 1 base and J by 11 bases; unmatched bases: 14. Germline-derived CDR1 and CDR2 are SGHTA and FQGNSA. This CDR3 region has 16 residues. CDR3 DNA: TGTGCCAGCAGCTTAGTGGCTAGCGGGCTAAGTATCGGGCAGTATTTT. It specifies CASSLVASGLSIGQYF.

The CDR3 DNA reads as TGTGCCAGCAGGGAAACCGGGACACAGAATTCACCCCTCCACTTT. Protein: CASRETGTQNSPLHF. The chain carries TRBV27 and TRBJ1-6; perhaps TRBD1 as D (6 bases). CDR3 length equals 15 residues. V was trimmed by 6 bases and J by 7 bases, leaving 16 bases between them. Germline CDR1 reads MNHEY; CDR2 reads SMNVEV (reference sequence).

V usage is TRBV6-5 and J usage is TRBJ1-1, with 9 bases fitting TRBD1. Germline assignment: CDR1 MNHEY and CDR2 SVGAGI. The CDR3 loop spans 13 amino acids. Losses at the gene ends were 7 bases for V and 5 bases for J; bases not matched to a gene: 5. CDR3 bases: TGTGCCAGCACCAAACAGGGGGCTACTGAAGCTTTCTTT. Protein product: CASTKQGATEAFF.

The rearrangement joins TRBV19 to TRBJ2-4; 8 bases align to TRBD1. Germline V gene data show CDR1 as LNHDA and CDR2 as SQIVND (reference sequence). Germline trimming cut 9 bases from V and 6 bases from J; bases unmatched to any gene: 7. The CDR3 runs 13 residues. This CDR3 is CASGEDRVNIQYF. The CDR3 nucleotides read TGTGCCAGCGGGGAGGACAGGGTAAACATTCAGTACTTC.

The rearrangement uses TRBV2 and TRBJ2-1; 10 bases agree with TRBD2. V dropped 8 bases and J dropped 9; count of bases not matched to a gene: 13. This CDR3 contains 15 residues. Per germline, CDR1 SNHLY and CDR2 FYNNEI. Written as DNA, the CDR3 is TGTGCCAGCGTAAGAGCGGGGGGGCCGCGGAGTGAGCAGTTCTTC. This gives the protein CASVRAGGPRSEQFF. The variable domain in full, completed from reference TRBV2 and TRBJ2-1, reads EPEVTQTPSHQVTQMGQEVILRCVPISNHLYFYWYRQILGQKVEFLVSFYNNEISEKSEIFDDQFSVERPDGSNFTLKIRSTKLEDSAMYFCASVRAGGPRSEQFFGPGTRLTVL.

The chain recombines TRBV6-5 with TRBJ1-2; D remains unclear. The CDR3 loop spans 15 amino acids. Germline V gene sequence: CDR1 MNHEY, CDR2 SVGAGI. V was pared by 6 bases and J by 4 bases, with 18 bases between. CDR3 DNA sequence: TGTGCCAGCAGGAGATACCGGGGTTCAGGCTATGGCTACACCTTC. Its translation: CASRRYRGSGYGYTF.